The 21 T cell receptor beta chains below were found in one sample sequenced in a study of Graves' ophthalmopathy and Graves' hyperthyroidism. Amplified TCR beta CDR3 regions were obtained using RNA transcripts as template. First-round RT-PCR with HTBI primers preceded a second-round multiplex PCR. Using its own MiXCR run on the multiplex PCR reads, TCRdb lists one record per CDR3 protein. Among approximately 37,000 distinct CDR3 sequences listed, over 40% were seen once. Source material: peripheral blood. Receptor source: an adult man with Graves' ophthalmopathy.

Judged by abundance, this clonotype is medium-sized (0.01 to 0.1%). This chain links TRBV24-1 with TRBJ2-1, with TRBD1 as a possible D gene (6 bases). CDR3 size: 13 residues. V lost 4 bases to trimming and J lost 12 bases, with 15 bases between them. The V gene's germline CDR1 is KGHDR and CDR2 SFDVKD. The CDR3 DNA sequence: TGTGCCACCAGTGAAAGAACAGGGAACGGGCAGTTCTTC. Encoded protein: CATSERTGNGQFF.

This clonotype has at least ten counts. CDR3 amino acids: CASSDGDGGYNEQYF. In nucleotides, the CDR3 is TGTGCCAGCAGCGACGGGGACGGAGGCTACAATGAGCAGTATTTT. The chain combines TRBV7-9 with TRBJ2-3; D is tentatively TRBD1 or TRBD2 (5 bases each). This CDR3 region has 15 residues. CDR1 and CDR2 from the germline V gene are SEHNR and FQNEAQ (reference sequence). V lost 5 bases, J lost 11 bases, and 23 bases lay in between.

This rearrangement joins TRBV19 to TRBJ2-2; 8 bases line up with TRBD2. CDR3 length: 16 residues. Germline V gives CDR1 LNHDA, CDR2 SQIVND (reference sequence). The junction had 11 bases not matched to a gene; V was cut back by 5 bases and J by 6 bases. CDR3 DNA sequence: TGTGCCAGTAGTGGAATAGCGGGAATCTCGGCCGGGGAGCTGTTTTTT. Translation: CASSGIAGISAGELFF.

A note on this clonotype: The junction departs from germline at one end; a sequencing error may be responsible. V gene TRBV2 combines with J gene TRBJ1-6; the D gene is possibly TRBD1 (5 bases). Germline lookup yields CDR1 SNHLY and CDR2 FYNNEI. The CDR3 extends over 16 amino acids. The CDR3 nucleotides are TGTGCCAGCAGTGAGTCTAGCGGGGGAGGTCATTCATCCCTCCACTTT. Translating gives CASSESSGGGHSSLHF.

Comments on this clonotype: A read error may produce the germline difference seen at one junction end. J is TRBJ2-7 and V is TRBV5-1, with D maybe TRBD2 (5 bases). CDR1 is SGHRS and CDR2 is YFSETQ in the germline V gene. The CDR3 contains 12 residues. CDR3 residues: CASSFEGYGQYF. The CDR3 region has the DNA TGCGCCAGCAGCTTCGAGGGATACGGGCAGTACTTC.

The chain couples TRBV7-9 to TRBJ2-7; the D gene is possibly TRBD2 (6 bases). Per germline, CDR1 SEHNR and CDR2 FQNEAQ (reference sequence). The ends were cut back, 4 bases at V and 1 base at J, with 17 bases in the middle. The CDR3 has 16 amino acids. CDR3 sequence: CASSSGLRGESYEQYF. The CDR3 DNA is TGTGCCAGCAGCTCGGGACTGAGAGGGGAGTCCTACGAGCAGTACTTC. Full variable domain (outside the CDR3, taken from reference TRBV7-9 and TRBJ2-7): DTGVSQNPRHKITKRGQNVTFRCDPISEHNRLYWYRQTLGQGPEFLTYFQNEAQLEKSRLLSDRFSAERPKGSFSTLEIQRTEQGDSAMYLCASSSGLRGESYEQYFGPGTRLTVT.

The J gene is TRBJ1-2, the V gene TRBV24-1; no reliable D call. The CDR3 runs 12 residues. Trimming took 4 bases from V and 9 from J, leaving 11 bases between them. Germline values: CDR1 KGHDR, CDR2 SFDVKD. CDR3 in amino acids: CATSDLTKSYTF. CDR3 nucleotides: TGTGCCACCAGTGACCTGACCAAGAGCTACACCTTC.

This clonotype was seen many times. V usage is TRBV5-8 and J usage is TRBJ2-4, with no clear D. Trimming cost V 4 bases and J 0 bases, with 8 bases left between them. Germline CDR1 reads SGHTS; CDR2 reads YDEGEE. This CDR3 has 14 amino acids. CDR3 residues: CASSRQVAKNIQYF. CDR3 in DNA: TGTGCCAGCAGCCGGCAAGTAGCCAAAAACATTCAGTACTTC.

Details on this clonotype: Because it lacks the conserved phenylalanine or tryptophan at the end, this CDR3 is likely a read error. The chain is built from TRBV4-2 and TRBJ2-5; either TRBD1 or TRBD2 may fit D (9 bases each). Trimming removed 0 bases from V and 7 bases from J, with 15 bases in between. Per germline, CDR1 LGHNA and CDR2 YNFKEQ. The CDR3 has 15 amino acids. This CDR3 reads CASSQERGGQGTQYI. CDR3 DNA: TGTGCCAGCAGCCAAGAGCGGGGGGGACAGGGGACCCAGTACATC.

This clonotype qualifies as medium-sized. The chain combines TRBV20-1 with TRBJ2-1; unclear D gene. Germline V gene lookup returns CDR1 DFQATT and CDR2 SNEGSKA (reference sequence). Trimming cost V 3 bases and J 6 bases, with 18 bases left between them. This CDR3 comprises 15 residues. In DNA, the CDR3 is TGCAGTGCTAGCGTGGCCGTGCTGCCCACCAATGAGCAGTTCTTC. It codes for CSASVAVLPTNEQFF.

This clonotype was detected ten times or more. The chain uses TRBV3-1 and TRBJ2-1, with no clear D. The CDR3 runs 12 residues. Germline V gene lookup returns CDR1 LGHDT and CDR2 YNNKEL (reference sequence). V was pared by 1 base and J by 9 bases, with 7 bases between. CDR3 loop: CASSQVSTEQFF. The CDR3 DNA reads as TGTGCCAGCAGCCAAGTCAGCACTGAGCAGTTCTTC.

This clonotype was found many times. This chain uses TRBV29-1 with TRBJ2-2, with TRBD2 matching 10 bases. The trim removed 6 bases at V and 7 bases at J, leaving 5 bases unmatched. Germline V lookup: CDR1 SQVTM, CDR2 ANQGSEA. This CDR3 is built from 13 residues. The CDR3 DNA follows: TGCAGCGTGCAGCGGGGGGGTGGCGGGGAGCTGTTTTTT. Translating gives CSVQRGGGGELFF.

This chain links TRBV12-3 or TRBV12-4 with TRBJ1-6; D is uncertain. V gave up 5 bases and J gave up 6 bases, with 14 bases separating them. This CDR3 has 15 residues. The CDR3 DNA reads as TGTGCCAGCAGTAGACGGGTCAGTTTTAATTCACCCCTCCACTTT. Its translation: CASSRRVSFNSPLHF.

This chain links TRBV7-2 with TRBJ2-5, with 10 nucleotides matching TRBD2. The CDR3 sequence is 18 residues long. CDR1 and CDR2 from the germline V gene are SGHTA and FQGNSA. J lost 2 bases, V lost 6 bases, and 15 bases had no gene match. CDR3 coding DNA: TGTGCCAGCAGTAAACCTGACTCATCTAGCGGGGGTCAAGAGACCCAGTACTTC. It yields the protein CASSKPDSSSGGQETQYF.

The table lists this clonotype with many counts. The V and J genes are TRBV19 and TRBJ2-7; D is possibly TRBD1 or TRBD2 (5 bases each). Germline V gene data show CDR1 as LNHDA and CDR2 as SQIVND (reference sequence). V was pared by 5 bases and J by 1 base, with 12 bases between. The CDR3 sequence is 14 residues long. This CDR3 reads CASSGTGISYEQYF. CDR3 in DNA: TGTGCCAGTAGTGGGACGGGGATATCCTACGAGCAGTACTTC.

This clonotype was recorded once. CDR3 amino acids: CASSLGQGRTDTQYF. CDR3 DNA: TGTGCCAGCAGCTTGGGACAGGGACGCACAGATACGCAGTATTTT. The chain carries TRBV12-3 or TRBV12-4 and TRBJ2-3; 9 bases map to TRBD1. Trimming cost V 6 bases and J 1 base; bases outside gene matches: 5. This CDR3 comprises 15 residues.

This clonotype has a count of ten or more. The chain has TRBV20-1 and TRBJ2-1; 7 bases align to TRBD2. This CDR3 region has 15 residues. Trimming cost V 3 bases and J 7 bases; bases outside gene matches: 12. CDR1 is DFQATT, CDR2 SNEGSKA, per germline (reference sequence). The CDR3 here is CSARFGRGTPNEQFF. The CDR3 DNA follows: TGCAGTGCTAGGTTCGGGCGGGGGACTCCTAATGAGCAGTTCTTC.

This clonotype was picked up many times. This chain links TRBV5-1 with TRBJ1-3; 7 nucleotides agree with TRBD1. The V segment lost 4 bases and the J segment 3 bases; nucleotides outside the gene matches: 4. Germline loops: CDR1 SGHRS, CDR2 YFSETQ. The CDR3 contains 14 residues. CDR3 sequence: CASSPGTDGNTIYF. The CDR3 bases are TGCGCCAGCAGCCCCGGGACAGATGGAAACACCATATATTTT.

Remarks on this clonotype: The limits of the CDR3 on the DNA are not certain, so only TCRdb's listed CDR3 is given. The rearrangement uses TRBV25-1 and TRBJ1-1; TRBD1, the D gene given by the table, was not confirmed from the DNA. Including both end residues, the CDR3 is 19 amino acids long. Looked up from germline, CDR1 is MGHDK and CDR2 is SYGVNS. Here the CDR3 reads CASTAGETQYFGPGTEAFF.

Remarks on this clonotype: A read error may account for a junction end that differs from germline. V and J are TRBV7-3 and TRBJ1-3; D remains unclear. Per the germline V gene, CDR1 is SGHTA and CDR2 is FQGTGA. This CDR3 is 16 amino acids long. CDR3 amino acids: CASSPGRLCSGNTIYF. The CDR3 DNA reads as TGTGCTAGCAGCCCTGGGAGGCTGTGCTCTGGAAACACCATATATTTT.

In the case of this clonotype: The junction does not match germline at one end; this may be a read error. CDR3 region: CASSSGGWEQFF. The DNA of the CDR3 is TGCGCCAGCAGCTCGGGGGGCTGGGAGCAGTTCTTC. V and J are TRBV5-4 and TRBJ2-1, with D maybe TRBD2 (7 bases). From germline, CDR1 is SGHNT and CDR2 YYREEE (reference sequence). The CDR3 sequence is 12 residues long.